The clone carrying this T cell receptor (beta chain) was seen only a few times. Its antigen is not identified. This sample stems from a study of CD8+ T cells in alopecia areata. Overall study findings and caveats: Mice showed clearer TCR sharing than patients did, a gap that was possibly HLA-related. Uncertainty remains about how baseline CD8+ expansion links to response, with one nonresponder.

Described treatment: oral pan-JAK inhibitor, 5-10 mg twice daily. Lesional scalp punch biopsies and peripheral blood came from alopecia areata patients. Extraction and reverse transcription of RNA yielded cDNA as the sequencing template. TCRdb keeps only in-frame clones here, not all; method: immunoSEQ multiplex PCR. The table shows some 220,000 clones, with roughly 56% occurring only once. This CDR3 is built from 8 residues. Germline loops: CDR1 SQVTM, CDR2 ANQGSEA. The V gene lost 4 bases and the J gene lost 14 bases, with 6 bases spanning the gap. The specimen comprised CD4+ T cells sorted from blood, sampled at week 4, from a patient treated with tofacitinib. This chain connects TRBV29-1 to TRBJ1-5; D remains ambiguous. The sequence came from a human donor with alopecia areata. The CDR3 bases are TGCAGCGTTGTATGGAAGCATTTT. Translation gives CSVVWKHF.